The 32 T cell receptor beta chains in this list originate from one sample, sequenced in a study of T cell responses to AZD1222 COVID-19 vaccine. Assay: immunoSEQ multiplex PCR; the TCRdb copy retains only in-frame clones and omits some. The sample lists about 160,000 clones, 94% seen once, with roughly 1.3% in the top ten. The material was peripheral blood, obtained on day 0 of AZD1222 vaccination. Every receptor here comes from an adult in good health.

The chain links TRBV29-1 to TRBJ1-2; D perhaps matches TRBD1 (5 bases). The CDR3 sequence is 13 residues long. In germline, CDR1 is SQVTM, CDR2 ANQGSEA. The V gene lost 4 bases and the J gene lost 4 bases, with 13 bases spanning the gap. The CDR3 coding sequence is TGCAGCGTTGGTGGGGCCGGATCCTATGGCTACACCTTC. Translation: CSVGGAGSYGYTF.

The chain joins TRBV9 to TRBJ1-1; the match to TRBD1 covers 8 bases. The CDR3 runs 17 residues. Looked up from germline, CDR1 is SGDLS and CDR2 is YYNGEE. V lost 3 bases to trimming and J lost 0 bases; unmatched junction nucleotides: 10. CDR3: CASSDGRGRGMNTEAFF. CDR3 sequence (DNA): TGTGCCAGCAGCGACGGCAGGGGGCGAGGGATGAACACTGAAGCTTTCTTT.

The chain links TRBV4-1 to TRBJ1-1; 10 positions agree with TRBD1. Per germline, CDR1 MGHRA and CDR2 YSYEKL. The CDR3 has 19 residues. The V gene end was trimmed by 2 bases and the J gene end by 2 bases; junction bases not matched to a gene: 14. In DNA form, the CDR3 reads TGCGCCAGCAGCCAATGGCCCCGCCGACAGGGGGCATCCAACACTGAAGCTTTCTTT. This encodes CASSQWPRRQGASNTEAFF.

The V and J genes are TRBV11-2 and TRBJ2-3; 8 bases fit TRBD2. The CDR3 sequence is 15 residues long. The germline CDR1 and CDR2 sequences are SGHAT and FQNNGV. V shed 5 bases and J 1 base; nucleotides not matched to a gene: 5. The CDR3: CASSAGTRGTDTQYF. CDR3 nucleotides: TGTGCCAGCAGCGCCGGGACTAGAGGCACAGATACGCAGTATTTT.

V and J are TRBV6-6 and TRBJ2-5; D ambiguous. Trimming pared 7 bases from V and 2 bases from J, leaving 11 bases between. Germline assignment: CDR1 MNHNY and CDR2 SVGAGI (reference sequence). CDR3 length: 13 residues. The CDR3 is CASTPATQETQYF. CDR3 coding DNA: TGTGCCAGCACACCGGCCACACAAGAGACCCAGTACTTC.

The chain carries TRBV5-4 and TRBJ1-1, with TRBD1 matching over 10 bases. Trimming cost V 0 bases and J 7 bases; bases outside gene matches: 15. The CDR3 runs to 18 residues. CDR1 SGHNT and CDR2 YYREEE come from the germline V gene (reference sequence). CDR3 in DNA: TGTGCCAGCAGCTTGGGGGCCCTTCGGGACAGGGGAAAGGGTGAAGCTTTCTTT. This encodes CASSLGALRDRGKGEAFF.

This chain uses TRBV5-5 with TRBJ2-7; no clear D gene. With 1 base removed from V and 5 bases from J, the gap between germline ends came to 13 bases. This CDR3 is built from 14 residues. Germline-derived CDR1 and CDR2 are SGHKS and YYEKEE (reference sequence). This CDR3 is CASSLRQTSDEQYV. CDR3 nucleotide sequence: TGTGCCAGCAGCTTGAGGCAGACCTCTGACGAGCAGTACGTC.

The J gene is TRBJ2-7, the V gene TRBV5-1; possible D gene TRBD1, 6 bases. The CDR3 spans 13 residues. The V gene's germline CDR1 is SGHRS and CDR2 YFSETQ. The germline V and J ends were trimmed by 2 bases and 4 bases, with 10 bases remaining between them. The CDR3 reads CASSLLQGYEQYV. The CDR3, as DNA: TGCGCCAGCAGCTTACTACAGGGATACGAGCAGTACGTC.

The rearrangement uses TRBV6-6 and TRBJ2-1; 15 positions agree with TRBD2. The CDR3 is 18 residues long. CDR1 and CDR2 from the germline V gene are MNHNY and SVGAGI (reference sequence). The junction had 12 bases not matched to a gene; V was cut back by 5 bases and J by 7 bases. CDR3 residues: CASSPLPGLAGGGNEQFF. The CDR3 DNA sequence: TGTGCCAGCAGTCCCTTACCGGGACTAGCGGGGGGCGGAAATGAGCAGTTCTTC.

In its sample, this clone was seen once. The V gene is TRBV24-1, the J gene TRBJ2-7, with no clear D. CDR3 length equals 16 residues. The V and J ends lost 4 bases and 4 bases respectively, with 19 bases between them. In germline, CDR1 is KGHDR, CDR2 SFDVKD. CDR3 loop: CATSDHPGPAKYEQYV. The CDR3 nucleotides read TGTGCCACCAGTGACCACCCCGGACCCGCAAAATACGAGCAGTACGTC.

The rearrangement links TRBV7-8 to TRBJ1-1; 7 nucleotides line up with TRBD1. CDR1 and CDR2 from the germline V gene are SGHVS and FQNEAQ. CDR3 length: 16 residues. V gave up 2 bases and J gave up 0 bases; unmatched junction bases: 6. CDR3 in DNA: TGTGCCAGCAGCTTATGGGACAGCCGAATGAACACTGAAGCTTTCTTT. This translates into CASSLWDSRMNTEAFF.

The chain links TRBV11-2 to TRBJ1-2, with a possible D match to TRBD1 (5 bases). The V gene's germline CDR1 is SGHAT and CDR2 FQNNGV. Trimming took off 1 base at V and 3 bases at J, with 12 bases between the two ends. The CDR3 is 15 residues long. In DNA, the CDR3 is TGTGCCAGCAGCTTAGTCCCGGGGACCCACTATGGCTACACCTTC. Translating gives CASSLVPGTHYGYTF.

This chain links TRBV5-6 with TRBJ2-1; D gene uncertain. This CDR3 spans 13 amino acids. The V end was cut by 0 bases, the J end by 4 bases, with 5 bases between. From germline, CDR1 is SGHDT and CDR2 YYEEEE. The CDR3, as DNA: TGTGCCAGCAGCTTGGCAACGTACAATGAGCAGTTCTTC. As protein: CASSLATYNEQFF.

The genes are TRBV27 and TRBJ1-6, with 12 bases lining up with TRBD1. V lost 5 bases, J lost 7 bases, and 9 bases stayed unmatched. Germline V CDR1 and CDR2: MNHEY, SMNVEV (reference sequence). This CDR3 is built from 17 residues. CDR3 region: CASSPGTGGFPNSPLHF. CDR3 nucleotide sequence: TGTGCCAGCAGTCCCGGGACAGGGGGCTTCCCCAATTCACCCCTCCACTTT.

V usage is TRBV28 and J usage is TRBJ1-1, with a tentative D call TRBD1 (6 bases). The CDR3 spans 13 residues. CDR1 and CDR2 (germline): MDHEN, SYDVKM. Trimming took 8 bases from V and 6 from J, leaving 16 bases between them. CDR3 region: CASSTDQGSEAFF. The DNA of the CDR3 is TGTGCCAGCTCCACTGATCAGGGGTCTGAAGCTTTCTTT.

The chain carries TRBV2 and TRBJ2-3, with TRBD1 identical over 9 bases. V lost 10 bases to trimming and J lost 1 base; unmatched junction nucleotides: 15. The CDR3 is 17 amino acids. Germline CDR1 is SNHLY and CDR2 is FYNNEI. The CDR3 protein is CANPVTGTGIGTDTQYF. CDR3 sequence (DNA): TGTGCCAACCCAGTGACGGGGACAGGGATTGGCACAGATACGCAGTATTTT.

This chain links TRBV5-4 with TRBJ2-1; perhaps D is TRBD1 or TRBD2 (5 bases each). The CDR3 consists of 13 residues. CDR1 and CDR2 (germline): SGHNT, YYREEE (reference sequence). Trimming pared 5 bases from V and 6 bases from J, leaving 12 bases between. The CDR3 DNA follows: TGTGCCAGCAGGTCCGGGACCCTCAATGAGCAGTTCTTC. It codes for CASRSGTLNEQFF.

V gene TRBV6-5 combines with J gene TRBJ1-6, with D possibly being TRBD1 (6 bases). Germline lookup yields CDR1 MNHEY and CDR2 SVGAGI. Trimming took 7 bases from V and 0 from J, leaving 10 bases between them. There are 15 residues in the CDR3. CDR3 in amino acids: CASNDRSSYNSPLHF. The CDR3 DNA reads TGTGCCAGCAACGACAGGAGCTCCTATAATTCACCCCTCCACTTT.

V and J are TRBV18 and TRBJ1-3; TRBD1 agrees at 9 bases. The CDR3 runs to 16 residues. V lost 4 bases to trimming and J lost 3 bases; unmatched junction nucleotides: 7. CDR1 is KGHSH and CDR2 is LQKENI in the germline V gene. The CDR3 nucleotides are TGTGCCAGCTCACTAAACCCGGGACAGGGTGGAAACACCATATATTTT. Translated, it gives CASSLNPGQGGNTIYF.

V is TRBV7-9 and J is TRBJ1-2, with 9 nucleotides matching TRBD1. Germline CDR1 and CDR2: SEHNR and FQNEAQ (reference sequence). Trimming removed 6 bases from V and 6 bases from J; junction bases left unmatched: 5. CDR3 length: 13 amino acids. CDR3 protein: CASSYTGGNGYTF. The CDR3 DNA is TGTGCCAGCAGTTATACAGGGGGCAATGGCTACACCTTC.

This sequence joins TRBV10-3 and TRBJ1-4; TRBD1 is a possible D gene (5 bases). V lost 2 bases and J lost 11, with 9 bases in between. CDR1 is ENHRY, CDR2 SYGVKD, per germline. CDR3 size: 12 residues. The CDR3 sequence: CAISEGWDKLFF. CDR3 nucleotides: TGTGCCATCAGTGAGGGGTGGGACAAACTGTTTTTT.

This clone is a singleton in its sample. The chain joins TRBV19 to TRBJ1-4; no firm D call. CDR3 length equals 15 residues. In germline, CDR1 is LNHDA, CDR2 SQIVND (reference sequence). Trimming removed 5 bases from V and 8 bases from J, with 18 bases in between. The CDR3 here is CASSDWTRSTEKLFF. Here the CDR3 DNA reads TGTGCCAGTAGTGACTGGACCCGCTCAACCGAAAAACTGTTTTTT.

The genes are TRBV7-9 and TRBJ1-4; TRBD1 aligns across 8 bases. The CDR3 extends over 13 amino acids. Germline-derived CDR1 and CDR2 are SEHNR and FQNEAQ (reference sequence). V lost 10 bases, J lost 4 bases, and 5 bases stayed unmatched. This CDR3 is CATGQGNNEKLFF. The CDR3, as DNA: TGTGCCACCGGACAGGGAAATAATGAAAAACTGTTTTTT.

The chain recombines TRBV27 with TRBJ2-7; 11 bases are a match to TRBD2. Germline-derived CDR1 and CDR2 are MNHEY and SMNVEV (reference sequence). The ends lost 5 bases at V and 3 bases at J; junction bases unmatched: 12. The CDR3 totals 17 residues. CDR3 DNA: TGTGCCAGCAGTCCCCTGGGGATAGCGGGGGGGAGCTACGAGCAGTACGTC. The encoded protein is CASSPLGIAGGSYEQYV.

The DNA of the CDR3 is TGTGCCAGCAGCCGGACAGGGTTTGTCGAGACCCAGTACTTC. Its protein product is CASSRTGFVETQYF. J is TRBJ2-5 and V is TRBV5-8, with 8 bases identical to TRBD1. The junction had 7 bases not matched to a gene; V was cut back by 4 bases and J by 5 bases. The germline CDR1 and CDR2 sequences are SGHTS and YDEGEE. The CDR3 runs 14 residues.

The V gene is TRBV15, the J gene TRBJ1-1; D ambiguous. Germline CDR1 reads LNHNV; CDR2 reads YYDKDF (reference sequence). V was cut by 4 bases and J by 3 bases, with 12 bases left in between. The CDR3 totals 14 residues. CDR3 nucleotide sequence: TGTGCCACCAGCACTACCATGGGATACACTGAAGCTTTCTTT. Protein: CATSTTMGYTEAFF. The full variable domain, in which reference TRBV15 and TRBJ1-1 provide the parts outside the CDR3, is DAMVIQNPRYQVTQFGKPVTLSCSQTLNHNVMYWYQQKSSQAPKLLFHYYDKDFNNEADTPDNFQSRRPNTSFCFLDIRSPGLGDTAMYLCATSTTMGYTEAFFGQGTRLTVV.

With respect to this clone: In the same sample, other DNA sequences code for this CDR3. V gene TRBV6-5 combines with J gene TRBJ2-7; 7 positions agree with TRBD1. This CDR3 region has 11 residues. J lost 3 bases, V lost 8 bases, and 1 base had no gene match. CDR1 is MNHEY and CDR2 is SVGAGI in the germline V gene. In DNA, the CDR3 is TGTGCCAGCGGGGACAGCTACGAGCAGTACGTC. It is translated as CASGDSYEQYV.

This sequence joins TRBV2 and TRBJ2-2; 7 bases fit TRBD1. The CDR3 has 14 amino acids. V shed 8 bases and J 5 bases; nucleotides not matched to a gene: 8. Germline V gives CDR1 SNHLY, CDR2 FYNNEI. CDR3 nucleotide sequence: TGTGCCAGCTCCCGGGACAGATATACCGGGGAGCTGTTTTTT. Residues: CASSRDRYTGELFF.

The CDR3 DNA follows: TGTGCCAGCAGCTTAGAGATTGGAAACACCATATATTTT. It is translated as CASSLEIGNTIYF. This chain connects TRBV11-2 to TRBJ1-3; no clear D gene. The germline V and J ends were trimmed by 0 bases and 3 bases, with 3 bases remaining between them. Germline V lookup: CDR1 SGHAT, CDR2 FQNNGV. This CDR3 spans 13 amino acids. The full variable domain, in which reference TRBV11-2 and TRBJ1-3 provide the parts outside the CDR3, is EAGVAQSPRYKIIEKRQSVAFWCNPISGHATLYWYQQILGQGPKLLIQFQNNGVVDDSQLPKDRFSAERLKGVDSTLKIQPAKLEDSAVYLCASSLEIGNTIYFGEGSWLTVV.

The V gene is TRBV27, the J gene TRBJ1-5, with a tentative D call TRBD1 (5 bases). V was cut by 6 bases and J by 4 bases, with 13 bases left in between. The CDR3 covers 14 residues. The V gene's germline CDR1 is MNHEY and CDR2 SMNVEV (reference sequence). Written as DNA, the CDR3 is TGTGCCAGCAGCATACGTGGGGGGAATCAGCCCCAGCATTTT. This codes for CASSIRGGNQPQHF.

The rearrangement uses TRBV7-9 and TRBJ2-7, with 10 bases that match TRBD1. Per the germline V gene, CDR1 is SEHNR and CDR2 is FQNEAQ (reference sequence). V lost 4 bases, J lost 6 bases, and 6 bases stayed unmatched. This CDR3 comprises 14 residues. CDR3 in amino acids: CASSSGQGGSEQYV. CDR3 DNA sequence: TGTGCCAGCAGCTCTGGACAGGGGGGGAGCGAGCAGTACGTC.

This clone was seen a single time. CDR3 amino acids: CASTTTPGYEQFF. The CDR3 DNA reads as TGTGCCAGTACCACTACCCCCGGCTATGAGCAGTTCTTC. This chain links TRBV19 with TRBJ2-1, with D unresolved. V shed 7 bases and J shed 8 bases, with 15 bases lying between them. The CDR3 runs to 13 residues. The V gene's germline CDR1 is LNHDA and CDR2 SQIVND (reference sequence).